This T cell receptor (beta chain) was documented in a study of cytomegalovirus exposure and HLA in healthy donors. PCR amplification relied on 60 Vbeta primers (plus 13 Jbeta primers). Repertoires were generated with immunoSEQ multiplex PCR, while TCRdb's copy carries only in-frame clones and drops some. The sample lists tens of thousands of clones, about 76% occurring once. As concerns this clone: Antigen specificity is unknown.

Study findings and constraints: Investigators reported over 150 TCR beta chains as tied to cytomegalovirus.

CDR3 size: 15 residues. The germline V and J ends were trimmed by 5 bases and 3 bases, with 16 bases remaining between them. CDR1 and CDR2 from the germline V gene are MDHEN and SYDVKM. The sequence came from a male donor in good health and CMV-seropositive. Sequencing was performed on PBMCs. The chain has TRBV28 and TRBJ1-2; tentatively, D is TRBD1 (6 bases). DNA for the CDR3: TGTGCCAGCAGTGAGGCGGGGGCAGGGGACTATGGCTACACCTTC. Residues: CASSEAGAGDYGYTF.